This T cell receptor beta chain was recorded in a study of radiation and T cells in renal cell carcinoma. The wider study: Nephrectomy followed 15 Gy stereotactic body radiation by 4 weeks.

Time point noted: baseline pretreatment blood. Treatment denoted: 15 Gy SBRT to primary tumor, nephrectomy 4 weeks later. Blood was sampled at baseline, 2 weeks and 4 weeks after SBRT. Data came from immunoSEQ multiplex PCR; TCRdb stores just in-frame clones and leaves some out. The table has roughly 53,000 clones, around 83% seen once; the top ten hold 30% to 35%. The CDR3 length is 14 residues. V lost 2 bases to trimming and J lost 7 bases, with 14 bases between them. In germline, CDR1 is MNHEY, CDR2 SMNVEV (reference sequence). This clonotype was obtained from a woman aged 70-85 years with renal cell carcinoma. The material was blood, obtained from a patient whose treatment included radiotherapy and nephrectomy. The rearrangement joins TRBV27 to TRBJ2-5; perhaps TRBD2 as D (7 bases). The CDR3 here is CASSLQGGAVTQYF. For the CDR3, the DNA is TGTGCCAGCAGTTTACAAGGGGGGGCAGTGACCCAGTACTTC.